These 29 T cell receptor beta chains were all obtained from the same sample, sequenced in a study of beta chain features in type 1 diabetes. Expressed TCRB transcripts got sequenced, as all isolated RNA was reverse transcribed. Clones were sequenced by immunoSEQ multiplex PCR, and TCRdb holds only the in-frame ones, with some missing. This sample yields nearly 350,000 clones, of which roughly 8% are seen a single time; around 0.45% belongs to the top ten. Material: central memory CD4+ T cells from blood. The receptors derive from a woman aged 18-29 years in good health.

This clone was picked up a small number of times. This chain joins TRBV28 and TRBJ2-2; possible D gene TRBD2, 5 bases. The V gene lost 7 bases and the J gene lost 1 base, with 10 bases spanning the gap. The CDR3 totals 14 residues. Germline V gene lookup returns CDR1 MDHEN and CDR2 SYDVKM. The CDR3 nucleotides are TGTGCCAGCAACCACGGAGGGAACACCGGGGAGCTGTTTTTT. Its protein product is CASNHGGNTGELFF.

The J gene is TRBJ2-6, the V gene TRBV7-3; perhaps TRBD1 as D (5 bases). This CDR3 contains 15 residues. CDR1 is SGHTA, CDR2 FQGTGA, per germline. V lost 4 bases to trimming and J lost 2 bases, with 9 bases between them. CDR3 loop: CASSSRQPGANVLTF. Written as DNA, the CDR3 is TGTGCCAGCAGCTCACGACAGCCTGGGGCCAACGTCCTGACTTTC.

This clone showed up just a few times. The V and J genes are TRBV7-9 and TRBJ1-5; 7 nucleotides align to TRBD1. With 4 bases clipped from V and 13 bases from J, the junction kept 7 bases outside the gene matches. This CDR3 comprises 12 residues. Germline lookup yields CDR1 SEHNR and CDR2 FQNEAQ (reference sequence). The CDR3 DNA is TGTGCCAGCAGCTACGGTGAGGGGGCACAGCATTTT. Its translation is CASSYGEGAQHF.

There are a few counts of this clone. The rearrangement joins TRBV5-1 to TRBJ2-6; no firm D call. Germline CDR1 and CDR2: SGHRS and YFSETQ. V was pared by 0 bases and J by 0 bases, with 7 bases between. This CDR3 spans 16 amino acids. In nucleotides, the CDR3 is TGCGCCAGCAGCTTGGCTCCCGTCTCTGGGGCCAACGTCCTGACTTTC. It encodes CASSLAPVSGANVLTF.

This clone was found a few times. DNA of the CDR3: TGTGCCAGCAGCCAAAATAGACTAGTCAACTCCTACGAGCAGTACTTC. Translation: CASSQNRLVNSYEQYF. The V call is TRBV5-4, the J call TRBJ2-7; D is perhaps TRBD2 (6 bases). Trimming left V 4 bases short and J 0 bases short, with 17 bases between. Germline lookup yields CDR1 SGHNT and CDR2 YYREEE (reference sequence). The CDR3 contains 16 residues.

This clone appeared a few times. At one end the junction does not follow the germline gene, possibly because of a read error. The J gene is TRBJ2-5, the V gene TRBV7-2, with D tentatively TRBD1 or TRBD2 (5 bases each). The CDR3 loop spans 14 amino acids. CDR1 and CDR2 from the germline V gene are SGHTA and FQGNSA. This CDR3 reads CACRIRGSQETQYF. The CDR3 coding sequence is TGTGCCTGCAGGATCCGGGGCTCCCAAGAGACCCAGTACTTC.

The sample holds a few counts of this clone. The DNA of the CDR3 is TGTGCCAGCAGTGAGGAACTAGTTTTCGAGACCCAGTACTTC. Encoded protein: CASSEELVFETQYF. J is TRBJ2-5 and V is TRBV2, with D perhaps TRBD2 (5 bases). The V and J ends lost 3 bases and 5 bases respectively, with 13 bases between them. Per the germline V gene, CDR1 is SNHLY and CDR2 is FYNNEI. The CDR3 spans 14 residues.

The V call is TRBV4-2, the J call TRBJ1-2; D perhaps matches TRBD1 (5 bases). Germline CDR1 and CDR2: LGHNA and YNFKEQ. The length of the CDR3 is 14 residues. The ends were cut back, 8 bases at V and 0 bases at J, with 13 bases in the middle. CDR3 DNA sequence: TGTGCCAGCGCCCGGGACGGGGCTAACTATGGCTACACCTTC. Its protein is CASARDGANYGYTF.

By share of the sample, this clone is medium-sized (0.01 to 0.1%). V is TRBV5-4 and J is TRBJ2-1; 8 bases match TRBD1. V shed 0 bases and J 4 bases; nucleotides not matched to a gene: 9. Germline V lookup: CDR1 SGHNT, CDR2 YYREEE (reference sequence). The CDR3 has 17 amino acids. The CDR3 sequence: CASSLGAGGARYNEQFF. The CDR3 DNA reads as TGTGCCAGCAGCTTGGGGGCAGGGGGCGCCCGTTACAATGAGCAGTTCTTC.

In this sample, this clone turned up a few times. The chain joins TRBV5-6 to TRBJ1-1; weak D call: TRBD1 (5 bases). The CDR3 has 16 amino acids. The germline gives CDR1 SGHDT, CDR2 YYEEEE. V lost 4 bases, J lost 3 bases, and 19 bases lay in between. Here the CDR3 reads CASSLVWAAGDTEAFF. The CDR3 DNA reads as TGTGCCAGCAGCCTTGTCTGGGCCGCGGGGGACACTGAAGCTTTCTTT.

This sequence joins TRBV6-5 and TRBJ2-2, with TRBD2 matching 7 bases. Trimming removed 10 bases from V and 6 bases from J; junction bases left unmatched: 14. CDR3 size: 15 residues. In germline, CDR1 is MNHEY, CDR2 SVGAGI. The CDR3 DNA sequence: TGTGCCACCGGCGTAGGGGAGGGCCGAGCCGGGGAGCTGTTTTTT. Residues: CATGVGEGRAGELFF.

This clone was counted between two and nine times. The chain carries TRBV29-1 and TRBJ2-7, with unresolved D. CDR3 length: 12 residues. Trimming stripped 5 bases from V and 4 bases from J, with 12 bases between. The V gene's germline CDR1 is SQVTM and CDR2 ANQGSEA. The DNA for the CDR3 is TGCAGCGTTTCCGAGGCGCGTTACGAGCAGTACTTC. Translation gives CSVSEARYEQYF.

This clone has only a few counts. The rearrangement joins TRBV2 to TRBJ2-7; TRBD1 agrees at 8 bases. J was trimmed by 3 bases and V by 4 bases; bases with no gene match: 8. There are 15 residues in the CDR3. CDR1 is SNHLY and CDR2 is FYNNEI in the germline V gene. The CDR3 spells CASSAVDRGHYEQYF. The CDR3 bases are TGTGCCAGCAGTGCGGTCGACAGGGGACACTACGAGCAGTACTTC.

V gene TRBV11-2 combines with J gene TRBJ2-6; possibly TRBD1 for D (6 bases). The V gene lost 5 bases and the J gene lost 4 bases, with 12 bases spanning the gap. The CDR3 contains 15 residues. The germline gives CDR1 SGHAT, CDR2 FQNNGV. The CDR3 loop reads CASSHAGTGANVLTF. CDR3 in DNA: TGTGCCAGCAGCCATGCTGGGACAGGGGCCAACGTCCTGACTTTC.

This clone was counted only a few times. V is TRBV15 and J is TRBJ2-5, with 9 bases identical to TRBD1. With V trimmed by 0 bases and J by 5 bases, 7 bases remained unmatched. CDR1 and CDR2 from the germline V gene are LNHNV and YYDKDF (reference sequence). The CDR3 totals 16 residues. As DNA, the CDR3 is TGTGCCACCAGCAGAGATCTGGGACAGGGAGATGAGACCCAGTACTTC. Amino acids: CATSRDLGQGDETQYF.

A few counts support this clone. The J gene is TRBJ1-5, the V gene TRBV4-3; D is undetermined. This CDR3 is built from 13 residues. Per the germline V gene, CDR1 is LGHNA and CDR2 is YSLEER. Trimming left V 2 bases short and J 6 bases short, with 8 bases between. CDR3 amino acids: CASSQWSGQPQHF. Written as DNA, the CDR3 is TGCGCCAGCAGCCAATGGTCGGGTCAGCCCCAGCATTTT.

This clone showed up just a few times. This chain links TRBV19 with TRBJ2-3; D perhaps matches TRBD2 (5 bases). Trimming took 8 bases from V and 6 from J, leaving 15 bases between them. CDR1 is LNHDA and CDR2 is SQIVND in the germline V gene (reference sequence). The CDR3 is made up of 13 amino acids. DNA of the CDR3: TGTGCCAGTGGACGGGGTGTATCGGATACGCAGTATTTT. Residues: CASGRGVSDTQYF.

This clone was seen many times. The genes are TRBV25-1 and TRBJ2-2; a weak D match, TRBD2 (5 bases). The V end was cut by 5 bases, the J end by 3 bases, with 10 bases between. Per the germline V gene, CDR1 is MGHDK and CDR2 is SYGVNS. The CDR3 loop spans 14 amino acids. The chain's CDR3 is CASSTRSYTGELFF. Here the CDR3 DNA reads TGTGCCAGCAGTACTAGGTCCTACACCGGGGAGCTGTTTTTT.

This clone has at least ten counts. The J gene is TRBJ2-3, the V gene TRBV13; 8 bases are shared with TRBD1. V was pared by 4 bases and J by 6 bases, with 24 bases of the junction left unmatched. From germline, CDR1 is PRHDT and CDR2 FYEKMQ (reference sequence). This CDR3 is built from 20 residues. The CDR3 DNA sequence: TGTGCCAGCAGCTCCAGCCGCGGATCAGGGGGCGTTATTCGTTTGGATACGCAGTATTTT. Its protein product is CASSSSRGSGGVIRLDTQYF.

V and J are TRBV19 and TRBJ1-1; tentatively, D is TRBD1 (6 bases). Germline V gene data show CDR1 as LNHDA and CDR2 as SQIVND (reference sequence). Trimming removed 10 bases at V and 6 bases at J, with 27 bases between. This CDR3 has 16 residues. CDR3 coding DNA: TGTGCCACACAGTTCGGAGGCAGGGGAGGTTTTCCTGAAGCTTTCTTT. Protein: CATQFGGRGGFPEAFF.

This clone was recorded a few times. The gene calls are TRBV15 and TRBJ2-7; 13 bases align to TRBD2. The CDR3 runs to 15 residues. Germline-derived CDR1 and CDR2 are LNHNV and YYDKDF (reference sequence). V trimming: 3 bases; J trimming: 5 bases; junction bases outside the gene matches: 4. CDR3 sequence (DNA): TGTGCCACCAGCAGGACTAGCGGGAGGAACCACGAGCAGTACTTC. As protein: CATSRTSGRNHEQYF.

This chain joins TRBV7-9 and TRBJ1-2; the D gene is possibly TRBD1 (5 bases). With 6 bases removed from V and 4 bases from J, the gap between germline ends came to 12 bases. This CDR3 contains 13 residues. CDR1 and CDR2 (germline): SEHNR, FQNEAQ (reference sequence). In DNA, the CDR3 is TGTGCCAGCAGTGAGGGGAACGGCTATGGCTACACCTTC. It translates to CASSEGNGYGYTF.

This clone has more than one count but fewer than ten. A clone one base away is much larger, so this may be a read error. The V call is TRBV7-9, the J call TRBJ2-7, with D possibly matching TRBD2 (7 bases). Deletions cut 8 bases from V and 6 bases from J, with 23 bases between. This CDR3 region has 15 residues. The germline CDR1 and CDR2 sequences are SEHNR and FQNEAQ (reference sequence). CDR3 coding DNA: TGTGCCAGCCGCAAGGGGGGGGCCTCGTCTCGCGAGCAGTACTTC. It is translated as CASRKGGASSREQYF.

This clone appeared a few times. CDR3 region: CASSDPSRQKGGLAGWGEQFF. CDR3 bases: TGTGCCAGCAGCGATCCTTCTCGCCAAAAGGGCGGACTAGCGGGCTGGGGTGAGCAGTTCTTC. The chain carries TRBV21-1 and TRBJ2-1; the listed D gene, TRBD2, was not tested against the DNA. TRBV21-1 is an annotated pseudogene. The CDR3 has 21 amino acids.

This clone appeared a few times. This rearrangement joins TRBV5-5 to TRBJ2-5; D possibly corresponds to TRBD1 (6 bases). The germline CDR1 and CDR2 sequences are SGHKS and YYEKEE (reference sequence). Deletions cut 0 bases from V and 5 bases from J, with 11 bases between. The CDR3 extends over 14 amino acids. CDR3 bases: TGTGCCAGCAGCTTGGGGCAGGGGATGGAGACCCAGTACTTC. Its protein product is CASSLGQGMETQYF. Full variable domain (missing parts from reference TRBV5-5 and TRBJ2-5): DAGVTQSPTHLIKTRGQQVTLRCSPISGHKSVSWYQQVLGQGPQFIFQYYEKEERGRGNFPDRFSARQFPNYSSELNVNALLLGDSALYLCASSLGQGMETQYFGPGTRLLVL.

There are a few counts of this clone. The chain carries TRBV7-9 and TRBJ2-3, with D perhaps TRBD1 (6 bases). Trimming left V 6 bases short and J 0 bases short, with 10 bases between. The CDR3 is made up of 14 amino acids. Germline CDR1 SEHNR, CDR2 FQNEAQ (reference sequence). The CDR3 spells CASRNRESTDTQYF. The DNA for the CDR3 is TGTGCCAGCAGAAACAGGGAGAGCACAGATACGCAGTATTTT.

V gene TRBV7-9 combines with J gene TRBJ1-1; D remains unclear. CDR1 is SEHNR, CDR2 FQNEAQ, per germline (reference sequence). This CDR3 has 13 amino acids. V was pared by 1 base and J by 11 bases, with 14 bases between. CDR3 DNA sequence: TGTGCCAGCAGCTTAGGTACGGTCAGTCGGGCTTTCTTT. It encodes CASSLGTVSRAFF.

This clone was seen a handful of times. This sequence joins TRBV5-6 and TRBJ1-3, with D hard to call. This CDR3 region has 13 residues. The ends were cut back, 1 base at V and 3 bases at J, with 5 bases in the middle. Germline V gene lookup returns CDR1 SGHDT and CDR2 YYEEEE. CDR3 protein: CASSLSGGNTIYF. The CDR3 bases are TGTGCCAGCAGCTTGAGCGGTGGAAACACCATATATTTT.

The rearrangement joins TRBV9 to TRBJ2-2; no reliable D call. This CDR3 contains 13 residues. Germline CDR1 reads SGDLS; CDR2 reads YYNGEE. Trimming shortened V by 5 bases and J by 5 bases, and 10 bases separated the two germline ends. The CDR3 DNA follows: TGTGCCAGCAGTGAAGCCCCTACCGGGGAGCTGTTTTTT. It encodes CASSEAPTGELFF.